This T cell receptor (beta chain) was captured in a study of blood T cell repertoires in COVID-19. Study-wide background: The United States, Italy and Spain were the sources of the acute and convalescent COVID-19 samples.

V shed 4 bases, J shed 6 bases, and the junction held 7 bases outside the gene matches. This CDR3 has 15 residues. Germline-derived CDR1 and CDR2 are SGHNT and YYREEE (reference sequence). Sequencing used immunoSEQ multiplex PCR; TCRdb keeps in-frame clones, though not all of them. The repertoire consists of 200,000 to 300,000 clones, with 70% to 85% occurring once and the leading ten covering about 2.1%. The TCR comes from a man in his forties who had recovered from COVID-19. This chain links TRBV5-4 with TRBJ2-2, with TRBD1 identical over 9 bases. The sample was peripheral blood. The CDR3 DNA is TGTGCCAGCAGCCCCCGGGACAGGGTTGCCGGGGAGCTGTTTTTT. Its translation is CASSPRDRVAGELFF. The full variable domain, in which reference TRBV5-4 and TRBJ2-2 provide the parts outside the CDR3, is ETGVTQSPTHLIKTRGQQVTLRCSSQSGHNTVSWYQQALGQGPQFIFQYYREEENGRGNFPPRFSGLQFPNYSSELNVNALELDDSALYLCASSPRDRVAGELFFGEGSRLTVL.